The rows below give T cell receptor beta chains drawn from one sample of a study of identical twins. TCRdb fed the 5' RACE reads into MiXCR, producing one record per CDR3 protein. The profile shows 1.5 million or so distinct CDR3 sequences, 25% to 35% of them singletons. Source material: cord blood. These receptors were obtained from a newborn girl in good health. Both conserved end residues are part of each CDR3. A D gene is named only where the DNA matches it firmly. Only some rows state a clone size, as once, few, many or a class for expanded clones.

length: 13; D: .; J: TRBJ2-4; size: .; V: TRBV20-1; DNA: TGCAGTGCTAGGAGGCCTAGAGGGAACATTCAGTACTTC; CDR3: CSARRPRGNIQYF
length: 13; D: .; J: TRBJ1-5; size: .; V: TRBV20-1; DNA: TGCAGTGCTATAGACACGGCAAAAGGCCCCCAGCATTTT; CDR3: CSAIDTAKGPQHF
length: 12; D: .; J: TRBJ2-1; size: .; V: TRBV5-1; DNA: TGCGCCAGCAGCTTCTCGGGCCCTGAGCAGTTCTTC; CDR3: CASSFSGPEQFF
length: 12; D: .; J: TRBJ2-3; size: .; V: TRBV5-1; DNA: TGCGCCAGCAGCTTGGCGGGGGTTTCGCAGTATTTT; CDR3: CASSLAGVSQYF
length: 15; D: TRBD1; J: TRBJ1-2; size: .; V: TRBV7-2; DNA: TGTGCCAGCAGCTCAAGGAGACAGGGGAACTATGGCTACACCTTC; CDR3: CASSSRRQGNYGYTF
length: 18; D: TRBD1; J: TRBJ1-2; size: .; V: TRBV7-9; DNA: TGTGCCAGCAGCGCATACCGGGACAGCGCAGCCCCTAACTATGGCTACACCTTC; CDR3: CASSAYRDSAAPNYGYTF
length: 14; D: TRBD1; J: TRBJ1-1; size: .; V: TRBV6-1; DNA: TGTGCCAGCAGTGAAACTGGGACAGGGGGAGAAGCTTTCTTT; CDR3: CASSETGTGGEAFF
length: 15; D: .; J: TRBJ1-1; size: few; V: TRBV12-3/TRBV12-4; DNA: TGTGCCAGCAATTACGCCGCCGGAGCGAACACTGAAGCTTTCTTT; CDR3: CASNYAAGANTEAFF
length: 16; D: TRBD2; J: TRBJ2-7; size: few; V: TRBV12-3/TRBV12-4; DNA: TGTGCCAGCAGTTCGTGGAGCGGGGCGATCAGGAACGAGCAGTACTTC; CDR3: CASSSWSGAIRNEQYF
length: 16; D: .; J: TRBJ2-1; size: once; V: TRBV6-5; DNA: TGTGCCAGCAGTCTCGGCCTAGCCTCCCCCTACAATGAGCAGTTCTTC; CDR3: CASSLGLASPYNEQFF
length: 16; D: TRBD1; J: TRBJ1-4; size: .; V: TRBV28; DNA: TGTGCCAGCAGTTTATCGGGGACAGCAACTAATGAAAAACTGTTTTTT; CDR3: CASSLSGTATNEKLFF
length: 13; D: .; J: TRBJ1-1; size: .; V: TRBV10-3; DNA: TGTGCCATCAGTGAGTGGAGGAACACTGAAGCTTTCTTT; CDR3: CAISEWRNTEAFF
length: 13; D: .; J: TRBJ2-1; size: many; V: TRBV3-1; DNA: TGTGCCAGCGGTCGCGGAAACTACAATGAGCAGTTCTTC; CDR3: CASGRGNYNEQFF
length: 15; D: .; J: TRBJ1-5; size: .; V: TRBV28; DNA: TGTGCCAGCAGTTCAGGGAGGGTGGGCAATCAGCCCCAGCATTTT; CDR3: CASSSGRVGNQPQHF
length: 18; D: TRBD2; J: TRBJ2-2; size: .; V: TRBV11-2; DNA: TGTGCCAGCAGCCCCCGGGGTAGCGGGGGGTCGAACACCGGGGAGCTGTTTTTT; CDR3: CASSPRGSGGSNTGELFF
length: 15; D: TRBD1; J: TRBJ2-7; size: few; V: TRBV5-1; DNA: TGCGCCAGCAGCTTGAGGACAGGGTCGGGCTACGAGCAGTACTTC; CDR3: CASSLRTGSGYEQYF
length: 15; D: .; J: TRBJ2-6; size: few; V: TRBV11-2; DNA: TGTGCCAGCAGCTTAGTCCGAGGTGGGGCCAACGTCCTGACTTTC; CDR3: CASSLVRGGANVLTF
length: 13; D: .; J: TRBJ1-2; size: .; V: TRBV7-8; DNA: TGTGCCAGCAGCCCCCGACTGCGACATGGCTACACCTTC; CDR3: CASSPRLRHGYTF
length: 17; D: TRBD1; J: TRBJ2-3; size: .; V: TRBV28; DNA: TGTGCCAGCAGTTTCGGACAGGGTCCCTGGGGCACAGATACGCAGTATTTT; CDR3: CASSFGQGPWGTDTQYF
length: 16; D: .; J: TRBJ2-3; size: .; V: TRBV27; DNA: TGTGCCAGTCGGGCCTCACCGTATCCTAGCACAGATACGCAGTATTTT; CDR3: CASRASPYPSTDTQYF
length: 19; D: TRBD2; J: TRBJ2-1; size: .; V: TRBV20-1; DNA: TGCAGTGCTAGAGATACCGCCCCCCGATCGCTAGCGGGAGACAATGAGCAGTTCTTC; CDR3: CSARDTAPRSLAGDNEQFF
length: 14; D: TRBD2; J: TRBJ2-5; size: .; V: TRBV10-1; DNA: TGCGCCAGCAAAATGCGACTAGCGGTGGAGACCCAGTACTTC; CDR3: CASKMRLAVETQYF
length: 13; D: .; J: TRBJ2-7; size: .; V: TRBV27; DNA: TGTGTCAGCAGTCCCCCAAGCTCCTACGAGCAGTACTTC; CDR3: CVSSPPSSYEQYF
length: 13; D: .; J: TRBJ1-2; size: .; V: TRBV20-1; DNA: TGCAGTGCGGCGACAGGAACACACTATGGCTACACCTTC; CDR3: CSAATGTHYGYTF
length: 12; D: .; J: TRBJ2-7; size: .; V: TRBV14; DNA: TGTGTCAGCAGCCAAGGTACCTACGAGCAGTACTTC; CDR3: CVSSQGTYEQYF
length: 20; D: TRBD2; J: TRBJ2-3; size: .; V: TRBV14; DNA: TGTGCCAGCAGCCAAGATTTACGACTAGCGGGGCTGAGGAGCACAGATACGCAGTATTTT; CDR3: CASSQDLRLAGLRSTDTQYF
length: 17; D: TRBD2; J: TRBJ2-3; size: once; V: TRBV12-3/TRBV12-4; DNA: TGTGCCAGCAGTTTGTCGACTAGCGGGGTGGTGCGAGATACGCAGTATTTT; CDR3: CASSLSTSGVVRDTQYF